These 6 T cell receptor beta chains came from one sample sequenced in a study of cytomegalovirus exposure and HLA in healthy donors. The study ran its PCR with 60 Vbeta and 13 Jbeta primers. Produced via immunoSEQ multiplex PCR; TCRdb's table is partial and in-frame only. The table gives about 140,000 clones; the top ten clones make up 0.96% of it. Material: PBMCs. These receptors came from a male donor in good health and CMV-seronegative.

The chain employs TRBV7-9 and TRBJ2-7; TRBD1 matches 7 bases. Unmatched junction bases numbered 5, after V lost 5 bases and J lost 4 bases. The CDR3 has 13 amino acids. In germline, CDR1 is SEHNR, CDR2 FQNEAQ (reference sequence). This CDR3 is CASSLSGQYEQYF. CDR3 nucleotides: TGTGCCAGCAGCCTATCGGGACAGTACGAGCAGTACTTC.

The chain carries TRBV11-2 and TRBJ2-7; D possibly corresponds to TRBD1 (6 bases). V lost 2 bases and J 9 bases, leaving 20 bases between the germline ends. Germline V gene data show CDR1 as SGHAT and CDR2 as FQNNGV. The CDR3 extends over 15 amino acids. The CDR3 is CASSLNPDRHFSQYF. The CDR3 nucleotides read TGTGCCAGCAGCTTAAATCCCGACAGGCACTTCTCGCAGTACTTC. The full variable domain, with the rest looked up from reference TRBV11-2 and TRBJ2-7, is EAGVAQSPRYKIIEKRQSVAFWCNPISGHATLYWYQQILGQGPKLLIQFQNNGVVDDSQLPKDRFSAERLKGVDSTLKIQPAKLEDSAVYLCASSLNPDRHFSQYFGPGTRLTVT.

In the case of this clone: Its ends do not fully match the called genes, so a read error is possible. The chain has TRBV28 and TRBJ1-2, with D tentatively TRBD1 (5 bases). The CDR3 contains 16 residues. CDR1 MDHEN and CDR2 SYDVKM come from the germline V gene. The CDR3 nucleotides are TGTGCCGGCAGTCCTCCCGAGCAGATAGGAGGGGATGGCTACACCTTC. This translates into CAGSPPEQIGGDGYTF.

The chain employs TRBV5-1 and TRBJ1-5; 8 bases line up with TRBD1. Germline CDR1 and CDR2: SGHRS and YFSETQ. The CDR3 covers 16 residues. V lost 6 bases, J lost 2 bases, and 10 bases stayed unmatched. CDR3 loop: CASNNTTGDRNQPQHF. In DNA, the CDR3 is TGCGCCAGCAACAACACGACAGGGGATCGCAATCAGCCCCAGCATTTT.

The chain uses TRBV7-2 and TRBJ1-1; D might be TRBD1 (5 bases). V lost 5 bases and J 2 bases, leaving 9 bases between the germline ends. Germline loops: CDR1 SGHTA, CDR2 FQGNSA. The CDR3 is made up of 13 amino acids. As DNA, the CDR3 is TGTGCCAGCAGCAAGACAGTTAACACTGAAGCTTTCTTT. It codes for CASSKTVNTEAFF.

The rearrangement uses TRBV19 and TRBJ1-1; possibly TRBD1 for D (5 bases). Germline loops: CDR1 LNHDA, CDR2 SQIVND (reference sequence). There are 15 residues in the CDR3. The ends were cut back, 6 bases at V and 0 bases at J, with 14 bases in the middle. This CDR3 reads CASSPQGFVNTEAFF. In DNA form, the CDR3 reads TGTGCCAGTAGCCCCCAGGGCTTTGTGAACACTGAAGCTTTCTTT.